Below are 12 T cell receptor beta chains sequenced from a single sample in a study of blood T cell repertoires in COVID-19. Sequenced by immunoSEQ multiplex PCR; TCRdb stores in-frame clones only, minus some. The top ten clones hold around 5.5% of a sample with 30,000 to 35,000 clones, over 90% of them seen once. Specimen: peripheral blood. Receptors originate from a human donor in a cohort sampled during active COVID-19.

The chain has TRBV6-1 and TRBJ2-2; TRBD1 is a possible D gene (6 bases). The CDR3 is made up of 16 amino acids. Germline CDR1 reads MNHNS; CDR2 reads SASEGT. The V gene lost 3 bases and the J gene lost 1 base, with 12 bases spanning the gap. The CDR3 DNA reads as TGTGCCAGCAGTGATGCAGGACAGAGGAACACCGGGGAGCTGTTTTTT. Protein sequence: CASSDAGQRNTGELFF.

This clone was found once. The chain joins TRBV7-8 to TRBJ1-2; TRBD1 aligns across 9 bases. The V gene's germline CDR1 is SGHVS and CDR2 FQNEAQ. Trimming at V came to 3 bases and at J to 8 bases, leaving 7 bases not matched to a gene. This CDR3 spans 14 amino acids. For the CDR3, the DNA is TGTGCCAGCAGCTTCACACAGGGGGCTGGCGGCTACACCTTC. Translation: CASSFTQGAGGYTF.

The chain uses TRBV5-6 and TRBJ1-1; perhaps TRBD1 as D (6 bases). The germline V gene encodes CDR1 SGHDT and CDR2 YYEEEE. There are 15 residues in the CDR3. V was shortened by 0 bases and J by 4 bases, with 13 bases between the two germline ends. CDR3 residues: CASSLAGGGLTEAFF. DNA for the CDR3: TGTGCCAGCAGCTTGGCCGGGGGGGGCCTCACTGAAGCTTTCTTT.

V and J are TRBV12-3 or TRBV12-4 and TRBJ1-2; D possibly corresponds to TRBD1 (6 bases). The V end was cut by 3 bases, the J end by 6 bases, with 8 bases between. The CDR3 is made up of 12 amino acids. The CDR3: CASSLNRDGYTF. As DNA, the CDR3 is TGTGCCAGCAGTTTGAACAGGGATGGCTACACCTTC.

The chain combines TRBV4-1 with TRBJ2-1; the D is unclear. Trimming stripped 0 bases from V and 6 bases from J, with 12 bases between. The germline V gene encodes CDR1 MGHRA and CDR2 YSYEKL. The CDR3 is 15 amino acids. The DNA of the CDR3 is TGCGCCAGCAGCCAAGACTTTCCTGTAGTCAATGAGCAGTTCTTC. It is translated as CASSQDFPVVNEQFF.

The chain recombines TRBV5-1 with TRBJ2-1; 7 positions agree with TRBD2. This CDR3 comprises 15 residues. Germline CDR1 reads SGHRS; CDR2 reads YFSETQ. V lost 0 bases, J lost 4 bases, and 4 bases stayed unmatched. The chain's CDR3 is CASSLEASGYNEQFF. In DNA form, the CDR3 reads TGCGCCAGCAGCTTGGAGGCTAGCGGATACAATGAGCAGTTCTTC.

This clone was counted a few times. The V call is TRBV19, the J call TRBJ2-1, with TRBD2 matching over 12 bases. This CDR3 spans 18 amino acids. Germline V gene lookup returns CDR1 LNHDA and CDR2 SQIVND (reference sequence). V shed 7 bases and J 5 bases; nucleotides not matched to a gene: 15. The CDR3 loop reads CASTWTSGAGGPDNEQFF. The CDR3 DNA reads TGTGCCAGTACCTGGACTAGCGGGGCCGGCGGACCCGACAATGAGCAGTTCTTC.

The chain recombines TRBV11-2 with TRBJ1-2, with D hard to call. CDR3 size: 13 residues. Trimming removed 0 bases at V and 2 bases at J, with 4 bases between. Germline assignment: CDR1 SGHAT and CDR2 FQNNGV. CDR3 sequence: CASSLEQNYGYTF. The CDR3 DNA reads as TGTGCCAGCAGCTTAGAACAGAACTATGGCTACACCTTC.

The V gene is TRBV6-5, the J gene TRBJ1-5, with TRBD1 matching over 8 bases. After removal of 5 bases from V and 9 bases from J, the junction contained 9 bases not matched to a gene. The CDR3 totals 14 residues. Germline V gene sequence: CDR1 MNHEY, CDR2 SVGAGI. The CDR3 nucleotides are TGTGCCAGCAGTCTTGACAGGGGACAATTGCCCCAGCATTTT. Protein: CASSLDRGQLPQHF.

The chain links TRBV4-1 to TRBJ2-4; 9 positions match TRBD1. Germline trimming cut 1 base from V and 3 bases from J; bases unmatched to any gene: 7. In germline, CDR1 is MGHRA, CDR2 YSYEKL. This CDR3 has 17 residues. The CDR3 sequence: CASSQGQGVSGKNIQYF. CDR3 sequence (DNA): TGCGCCAGCAGCCAAGGACAGGGGGTCTCGGGCAAAAACATTCAGTACTTC.

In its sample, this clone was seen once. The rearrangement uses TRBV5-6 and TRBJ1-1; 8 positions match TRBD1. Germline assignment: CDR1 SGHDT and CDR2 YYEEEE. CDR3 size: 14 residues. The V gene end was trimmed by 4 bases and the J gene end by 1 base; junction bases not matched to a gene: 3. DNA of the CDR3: TGTGCCAGCAGCGCAGGGGGCTGGAACACTGAAGCTTTCTTT. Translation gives CASSAGGWNTEAFF.

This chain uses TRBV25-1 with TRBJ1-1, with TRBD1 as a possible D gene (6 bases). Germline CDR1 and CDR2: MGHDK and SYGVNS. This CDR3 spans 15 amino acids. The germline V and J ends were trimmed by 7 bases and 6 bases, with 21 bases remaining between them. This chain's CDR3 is CASKLGTLQGAEAFF. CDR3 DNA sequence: TGTGCCAGCAAGCTCGGGACACTACAGGGAGCTGAAGCTTTCTTT.